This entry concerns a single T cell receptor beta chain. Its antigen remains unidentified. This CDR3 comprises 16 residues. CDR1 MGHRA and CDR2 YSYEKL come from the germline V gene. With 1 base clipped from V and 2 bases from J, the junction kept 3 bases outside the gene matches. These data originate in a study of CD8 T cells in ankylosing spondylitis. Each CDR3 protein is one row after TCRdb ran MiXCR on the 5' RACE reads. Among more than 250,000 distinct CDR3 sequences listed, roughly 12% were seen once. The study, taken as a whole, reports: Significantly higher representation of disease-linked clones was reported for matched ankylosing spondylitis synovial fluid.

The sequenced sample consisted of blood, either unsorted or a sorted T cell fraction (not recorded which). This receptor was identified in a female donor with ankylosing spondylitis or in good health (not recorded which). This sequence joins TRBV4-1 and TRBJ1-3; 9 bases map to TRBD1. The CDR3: CASSQVDRGTGNTIYF. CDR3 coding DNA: TGCGCCAGCAGCCAAGTGGACAGGGGAACTGGAAACACCATATATTTT.